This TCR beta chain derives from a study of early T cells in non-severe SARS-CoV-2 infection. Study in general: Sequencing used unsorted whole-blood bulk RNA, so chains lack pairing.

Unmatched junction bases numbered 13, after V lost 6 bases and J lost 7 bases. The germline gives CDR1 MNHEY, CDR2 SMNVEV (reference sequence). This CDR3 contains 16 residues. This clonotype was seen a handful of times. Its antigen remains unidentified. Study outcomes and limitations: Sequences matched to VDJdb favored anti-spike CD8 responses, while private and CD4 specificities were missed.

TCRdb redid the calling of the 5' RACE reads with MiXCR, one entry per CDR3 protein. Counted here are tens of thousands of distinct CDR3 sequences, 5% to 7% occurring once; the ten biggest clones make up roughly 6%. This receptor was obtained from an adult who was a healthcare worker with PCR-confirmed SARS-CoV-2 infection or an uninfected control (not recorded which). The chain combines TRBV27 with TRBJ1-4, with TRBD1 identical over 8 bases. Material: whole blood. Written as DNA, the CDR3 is TGTGCCAGCAGCCGACTTCAGAGGACAGGGAGTGAAAAACTGTTTTTT. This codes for CASSRLQRTGSEKLFF.